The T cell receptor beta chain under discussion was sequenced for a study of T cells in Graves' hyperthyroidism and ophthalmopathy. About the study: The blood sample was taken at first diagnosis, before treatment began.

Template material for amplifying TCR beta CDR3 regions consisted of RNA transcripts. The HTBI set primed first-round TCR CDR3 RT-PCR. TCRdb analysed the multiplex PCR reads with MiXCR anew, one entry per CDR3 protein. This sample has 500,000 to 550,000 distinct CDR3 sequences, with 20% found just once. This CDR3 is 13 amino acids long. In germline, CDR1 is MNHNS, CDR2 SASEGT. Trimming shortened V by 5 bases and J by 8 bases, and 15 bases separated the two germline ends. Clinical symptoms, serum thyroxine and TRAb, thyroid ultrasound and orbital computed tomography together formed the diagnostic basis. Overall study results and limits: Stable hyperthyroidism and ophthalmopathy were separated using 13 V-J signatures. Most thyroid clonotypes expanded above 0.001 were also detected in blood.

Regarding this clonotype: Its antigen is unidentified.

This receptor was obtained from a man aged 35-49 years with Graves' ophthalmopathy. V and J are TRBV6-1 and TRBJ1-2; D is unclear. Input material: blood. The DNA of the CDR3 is TGTGCCAGCAGTTTTCCGTCCCTGGGCGGCTACACCTTC. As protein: CASSFPSLGGYTF.